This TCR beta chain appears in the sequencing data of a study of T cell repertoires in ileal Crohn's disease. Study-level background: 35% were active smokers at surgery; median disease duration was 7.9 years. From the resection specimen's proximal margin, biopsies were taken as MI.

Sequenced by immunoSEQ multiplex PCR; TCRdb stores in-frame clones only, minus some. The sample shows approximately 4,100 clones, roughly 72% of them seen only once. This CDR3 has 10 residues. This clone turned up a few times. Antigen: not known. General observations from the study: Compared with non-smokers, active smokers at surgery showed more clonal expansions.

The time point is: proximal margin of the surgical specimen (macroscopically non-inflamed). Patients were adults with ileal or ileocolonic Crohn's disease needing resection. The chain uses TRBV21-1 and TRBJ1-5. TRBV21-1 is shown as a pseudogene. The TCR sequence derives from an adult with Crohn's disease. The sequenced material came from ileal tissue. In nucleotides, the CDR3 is TGTGCCAGCCCGGGTCAGCCCCAGCATTTT. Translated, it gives CASPGQPQHF.